This TCR beta chain was sequenced in a study of T cell responses to AZD1222 COVID-19 vaccine. Study-level results: Repertoire samples came only from after the peak T cell response. The donor cohort was predominantly white British with a female majority, and clonal diversity may have been underestimated. Seropositive AZD1222 recipients at baseline numbered only five or six.

Using immunoSEQ multiplex PCR, the repertoire was profiled, and TCRdb retains in-frame clones only, with some absent. The data show roughly 120,000 clones, 75% to 90% seen once. Second-dose intervals near 4 or 12 weeks were combined. Germline lookup yields CDR1 SGHKS and CDR2 YYEKEE (reference sequence). V lost 2 bases, J lost 1 base, and 6 bases stayed unmatched. The CDR3 runs 16 residues. Of note for this clone: Its antigen is not identified.

This receptor was taken from an adult who received the AZD1222 COVID-19 vaccine. Sequenced material: peripheral blood, taken 28 days after the second AZD1222 dose. The chain uses TRBV5-5 and TRBJ1-5; 7 bases are a match to TRBD1. The CDR3 DNA reads as TGTGCCAGCAGCTTCCAAACAGGGGCCAGCAATCAGCCCCAGCATTTT. This sequence encodes CASSFQTGASNQPQHF.